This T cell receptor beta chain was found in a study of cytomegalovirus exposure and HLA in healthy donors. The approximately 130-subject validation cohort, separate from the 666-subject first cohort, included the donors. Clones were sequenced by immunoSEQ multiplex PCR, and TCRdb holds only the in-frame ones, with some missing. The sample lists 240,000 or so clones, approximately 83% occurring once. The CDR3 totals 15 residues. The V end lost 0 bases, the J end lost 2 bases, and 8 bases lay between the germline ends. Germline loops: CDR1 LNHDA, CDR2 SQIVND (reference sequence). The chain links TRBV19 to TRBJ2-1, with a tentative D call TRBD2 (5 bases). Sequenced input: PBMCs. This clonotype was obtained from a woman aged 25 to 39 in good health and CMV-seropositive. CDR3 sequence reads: CASSIDSRAYNEQFF. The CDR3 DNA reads TGTGCCAGTAGTATAGACTCGCGGGCCTACAATGAGCAGTTCTTC.